This T cell receptor (beta chain) appears in the sequencing data of a study of T cell responses to AZD1222 COVID-19 vaccine. Method: immunoSEQ multiplex PCR; TCRdb's copy keeps in-frame clones and lacks some. The sample contains about 120,000 clones, 92% of which appear only once. The CDR3 runs to 12 residues. Per the germline V gene, CDR1 is SQVTM and CDR2 is ANQGSEA. V was cut by 1 base and J by 1 base, with 2 bases left in between. The chain employs TRBV29-1 and TRBJ1-3; D gene unclear. Sample: peripheral blood, taken on day 0 of AZD1222 vaccination. The clonotype was recovered from an adult in good health. The CDR3 nucleotides are TGCAGCGTTGAAGGGTCTGGAAACACCATATATTTT. Translation gives CSVEGSGNTIYF.